This T cell receptor beta chain was sequenced for a study of T-cell reconstitution after alpha-beta-depleted transplantation in children. V lost 5 bases to trimming and J lost 4 bases, with 6 bases between them. CDR1 is SGHRS, CDR2 YFSETQ, per germline. The CDR3 is 11 residues long. Construction of the TCRbeta library involved unique molecular identifiers. TCRdb recomputed calls from the PCR reads with MiXCR, one row per CDR3 protein. This sample yields hundreds of thousands of distinct CDR3 sequences, of which roughly 33% are seen a single time; approximately 2.3% belongs to the top ten. This clonotype was obtained from a human donor who donated a stem cell graft to a child with aplastic anemia. The chain has TRBV5-1 and TRBJ1-1, with D hard to call. Here the sequenced sample was PBMCs from the stem cell graft donor, taken from the stem cell graft. CDR3 in DNA: TGCGCCAGCAGGGAGGGCACTGAAGCTTTCTTT. Translating it yields CASREGTEAFF.